Reported below is one T cell receptor beta chain. Its antigen is as yet unknown. The assay was immunoSEQ multiplex PCR, and TCRdb's table has in-frame clones only and misses some. The sample consists of about 130,000 clones, 70% to 90% of them appearing once. Time point here: blood 2 weeks post-SBRT. As for treatment: 15 Gy SBRT to primary tumor, nephrectomy 4 weeks later. These data are taken from a study of radiation and T cells in renal cell carcinoma. Whole-study results and caveats: From baseline, blood top tumor clonotypes peaked at 2 weeks post-radiation.

The CDR3 has 13 amino acids. Trimming removed 3 bases at V and 4 bases at J, with 6 bases between. Germline V gene sequence: CDR1 LNHDA, CDR2 SQIVND (reference sequence). This TCR was sampled from a woman aged 70-85 years with renal cell carcinoma. Specimen: blood, collected from a patient whose treatment included radiotherapy and nephrectomy. V usage is TRBV19 and J usage is TRBJ1-4, with D tentatively TRBD1 (5 bases). For the CDR3, the DNA is TGTGCCAGTAGTATCAGGGTTAATGAAAAACTGTTTTTT. It translates to CASSIRVNEKLFF.